Here is one TCR beta chain with its context. CDR3 size: 12 residues. Trimming took 4 bases from V and 8 from J; bases not matched to a gene: 3. Germline V gene data show CDR1 as SQVTM and CDR2 as ANQGSEA. The data derive from a study of T cell changes during pregnancy in multiple sclerosis. Some clones are missing from TCRdb's copy, which holds only in-frame ones; the method was immunoSEQ multiplex PCR. The sample carries tens of thousands of clones, 91% recorded once. Sequenced here: peripheral blood, sampled after pregnancy. The rearrangement uses TRBV29-1 and TRBJ1-1; 11 bases line up with TRBD1. This sequence originates from a female donor in good health, enrolled as a control in a pregnancy study. The DNA of the CDR3 is TGCAGCGTTGGGGGACAGGGGGGGGAAGCTTTCTTT. Translating it yields CSVGGQGGEAFF.